The clone carrying this TCR beta chain was counted once. Its antigen is as yet unknown. The junction departs from germline at one end; a sequencing error may be responsible. The data were taken from a study of T cell responses to AZD1222 COVID-19 vaccine. The study's findings and limits: Spike-specific TCR depth and breadth grew after two AZD1222 doses.

This table comes from immunoSEQ multiplex PCR, and its TCRdb copy is limited to in-frame clones, with some not included. The data show around 130,000 clones, over 75% seen once. The receptor's source is an adult in good health. Sample: peripheral blood, taken on day 0 of AZD1222 vaccination.

CDR3 bases: TGTGCTAGCAGCTTAGATTCGCCAGGGGCGACCGGGAATGAGCAGTTCTTC. Protein: CASSLDSPGATGNEQFF. The V and J genes are TRBV7-7 and TRBJ2-1, with a tentative D call TRBD1 (6 bases). In germline, CDR1 is SSHAT, CDR2 FNYEAQ (reference sequence). The CDR3 has 17 amino acids.